The 13 T cell receptor beta chains below all came from one sample that was sequenced in a study of Ad26.COV2.S vaccination and SARS-CoV-2 variants. Treatment here: approximately 18 received Ad26.COV2.S at low or high dose, single or two shots; 5 received placebo; per-sample allocation not given. After the first vaccine or placebo injection, samples were drawn on day 63. The assay was immunoSEQ multiplex PCR, and TCRdb's table has in-frame clones only and misses some. Of under 250,000 clones in the sample, 87% are singletons; the top ten hold less than 3.5%. Sequencing used peripheral blood, obtained in a trial of Ad26.COV2.S vaccine versus placebo. The source is a person between 18 and 60 years old who received the Ad26.COV2.S COVID-19 vaccine or a placebo.

V is TRBV19 and J is TRBJ2-1; tentative D call: TRBD2 (5 bases). V lost 8 bases, J lost 0 bases, and 14 bases lay in between. Germline loops: CDR1 LNHDA, CDR2 SQIVND (reference sequence). The CDR3 extends over 15 amino acids. The CDR3 sequence: CASSRGYISYNEQFF. DNA of the CDR3: TGTGCCAGTTCGCGAGGGTACATCTCCTACAATGAGCAGTTCTTC.

This chain joins TRBV6-4 and TRBJ2-1; unclear D gene. The V end was cut by 3 bases, the J end by 1 base, with 7 bases between. CDR1 MRHNA and CDR2 SNTAGT come from the germline V gene. The CDR3 is 14 residues long. Here the CDR3 DNA reads TGTGCCAGCAGTGAGGGGTTGTCCTACAATGAGCAGTTCTTC. It specifies CASSEGLSYNEQFF.

This clone came up once. The chain carries TRBV15 and TRBJ2-7; maybe TRBD1 (5 bases). Germline assignment: CDR1 LNHNV and CDR2 YYDKDF (reference sequence). This CDR3 spans 18 amino acids. V was shortened by 0 bases and J by 5 bases, with 23 bases between the two germline ends. The CDR3 DNA is TGTGCCACCAGCAGAGAACTTAGGATAGTTAAGGGGCTCGACGAGCAGTACTTC. Protein sequence: CATSRELRIVKGLDEQYF.

The chain uses TRBV29-1 and TRBJ2-1; maybe TRBD2 (6 bases). The V end was cut by 4 bases, the J end by 6 bases, with 13 bases between. The germline V gene encodes CDR1 SQVTM and CDR2 ANQGSEA. The CDR3 is 13 residues long. DNA for the CDR3: TGCAGCGTTGCAGCGGGCCGTGGCAATGAGCAGTTCTTC. Protein: CSVAAGRGNEQFF.

V usage is TRBV12-3 or TRBV12-4 and J usage is TRBJ2-7; D not resolved. Trimming pared 5 bases from V and 0 bases from J, leaving 8 bases between. This CDR3 is built from 13 residues. The CDR3 loop is CASSHPSSYEQYF. The DNA of the CDR3 is TGTGCCAGCAGTCACCCTAGCTCCTACGAGCAGTACTTC.

The J gene is TRBJ1-3, the V gene TRBV3-1 (or the pseudogene TRBV3-2); a weak D match, TRBD1 (6 bases). V dropped 4 bases and J dropped 2 bases, with 6 bases sitting between them. The CDR3 runs 13 residues. Germline CDR1 and CDR2: LGHDT and YNNKEL (reference sequence). In DNA, the CDR3 is TGTGCCAGCAGCCGGACAGCTGGAAACACCATATATTTT. This sequence encodes CASSRTAGNTIYF.

DNA for the CDR3: TGTGCCAGCTCAGGCTCCGGGACAAAGAATTCACCCCTCCACTTT. Protein sequence: CASSGSGTKNSPLHF. The chain couples TRBV18 to TRBJ1-6; D perhaps matches TRBD1 (6 bases). CDR1 and CDR2 (germline): KGHSH, LQKENI. The CDR3 has 15 residues. V was clipped by 5 bases and J by 7 bases, with 15 bases between them.

The rearrangement uses TRBV2 and TRBJ1-3; D is unresolved. The V end lost 4 bases, the J end lost 0 bases, and 13 bases lay between the germline ends. This CDR3 contains 16 residues. Looked up from germline, CDR1 is SNHLY and CDR2 is FYNNEI. The chain's CDR3 is CASSGQPKNSGNTIYF. The CDR3 DNA reads TGTGCCAGCAGTGGCCAGCCTAAGAACTCTGGAAACACCATATATTTT.

V usage is TRBV19 and J usage is TRBJ1-2, with D possibly being TRBD1 (6 bases). The CDR3 length is 13 residues. In germline, CDR1 is LNHDA, CDR2 SQIVND (reference sequence). Trimming took 5 bases from V and 3 from J, leaving 10 bases between them. In DNA, the CDR3 is TGTGCCAGTAGTGAAACAGGGTACTATGGCTACACCTTC. This gives the protein CASSETGYYGYTF.

The chain uses TRBV4-1 and TRBJ2-7; TRBD2 matches 10 bases. Losses at the gene ends were 1 base for V and 2 bases for J; bases not matched to a gene: 5. CDR3 size: 16 residues. Looked up from germline, CDR1 is MGHRA and CDR2 is YSYEKL. DNA for the CDR3: TGCGCCAGCAGCCAAGTCATAGGACTAGCGGCCTACGAGCAGTACGTC. Protein product: CASSQVIGLAAYEQYV.

In this sample, this clone turned up once. The chain links TRBV27 to TRBJ1-5; D is possibly TRBD1 (6 bases). Looked up from germline, CDR1 is MNHEY and CDR2 is SMNVEV (reference sequence). V was trimmed by 2 bases and J by 9 bases, leaving 14 bases between them. This CDR3 region has 14 residues. CDR3 in DNA: TGTGCCAGCAGTTTAGGGGGCAGTAGTTGGCCCCAGCATTTT. Encoded protein: CASSLGGSSWPQHF.

This chain uses TRBV30 with TRBJ2-3; weak D call: TRBD1 (7 bases). The CDR3 covers 13 residues. Germline V gives CDR1 GTSNPN, CDR2 SVGIG (reference sequence). In DNA, the CDR3 is TGTACCTTCTGGAGGGGGCGCGTAGATACGCAGTATTTT. Protein sequence: CTFWRGRVDTQYF.

The chain employs TRBV6-5 and TRBJ2-7; D may be TRBD1 (5 bases). CDR1 is MNHEY, CDR2 SVGAGI, per germline. V lost 10 bases and J lost 2, with 18 bases in between. CDR3 size: 14 residues. The CDR3 DNA reads TGTGCCACCAATAACGTGGGGCCCACCTACGAGCAGTACTTC. It codes for CATNNVGPTYEQYF.